This T cell receptor (beta chain) was sequenced in a study of blood T cell repertoires in COVID-19. CDR3 size: 13 residues. Germline CDR1 LGHDT, CDR2 YNNKEL (reference sequence). Trimming pared 5 bases from V and 10 bases from J, leaving 12 bases between. TCRdb keeps only in-frame clones here, not all; method: immunoSEQ multiplex PCR. The sample holds around 120,000 clones, nearly 90% seen once. What was sequenced was peripheral blood. The sequence was collected from a woman aged 55-70 years with COVID-19, enrolled during active disease. The V call is TRBV3-1 (or the pseudogene TRBV3-2), the J call TRBJ1-6, with a possible D match to TRBD1 (6 bases). The CDR3 nucleotides are TGTGCCAGCAGCGATACCAGGGGCTCACCCCTCCACTTT. This gives the protein CASSDTRGSPLHF.